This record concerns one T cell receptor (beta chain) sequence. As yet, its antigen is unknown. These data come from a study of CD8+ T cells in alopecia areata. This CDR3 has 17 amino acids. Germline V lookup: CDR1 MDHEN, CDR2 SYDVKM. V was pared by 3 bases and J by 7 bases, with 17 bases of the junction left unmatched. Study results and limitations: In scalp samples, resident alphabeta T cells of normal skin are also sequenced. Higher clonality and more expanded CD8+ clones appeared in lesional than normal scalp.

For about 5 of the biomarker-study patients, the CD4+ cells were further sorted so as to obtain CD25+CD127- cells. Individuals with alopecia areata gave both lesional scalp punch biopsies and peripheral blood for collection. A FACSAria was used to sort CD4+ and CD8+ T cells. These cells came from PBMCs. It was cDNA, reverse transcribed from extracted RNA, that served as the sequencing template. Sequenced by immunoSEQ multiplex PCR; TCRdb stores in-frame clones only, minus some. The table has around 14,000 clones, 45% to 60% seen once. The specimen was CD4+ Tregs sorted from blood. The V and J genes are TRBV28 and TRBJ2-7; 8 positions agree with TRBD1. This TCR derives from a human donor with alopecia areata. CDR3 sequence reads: CASSFPSGQGYLGEQYF. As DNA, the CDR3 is TGTGCCAGCAGTTTCCCATCTGGACAGGGCTACCTGGGAGAGCAGTACTTC.